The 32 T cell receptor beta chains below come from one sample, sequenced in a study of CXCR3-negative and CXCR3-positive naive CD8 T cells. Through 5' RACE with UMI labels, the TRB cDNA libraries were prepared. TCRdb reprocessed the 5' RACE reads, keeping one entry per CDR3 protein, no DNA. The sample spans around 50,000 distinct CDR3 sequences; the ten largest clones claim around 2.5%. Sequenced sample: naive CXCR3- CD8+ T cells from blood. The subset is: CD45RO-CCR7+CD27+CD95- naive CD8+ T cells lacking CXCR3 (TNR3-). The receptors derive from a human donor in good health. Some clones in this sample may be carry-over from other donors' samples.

CDR3 residues: CASSLRRQGKVGTLNTEAFF. V gene TRBV7-3 combines with J gene TRBJ1-1; the D gene TCRdb calls, TRBD1, cannot be checked with no DNA. The CDR3 runs to 20 residues. From germline, CDR1 is SGHTA and CDR2 FQGTGA.

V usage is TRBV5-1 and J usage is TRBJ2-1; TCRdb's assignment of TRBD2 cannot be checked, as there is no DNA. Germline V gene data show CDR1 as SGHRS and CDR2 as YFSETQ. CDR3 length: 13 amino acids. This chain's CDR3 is CASNGGAGNEQFF. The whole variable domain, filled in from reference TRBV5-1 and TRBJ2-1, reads KAGVTQTPRYLIKTRGQQVTLSCSPISGHRSVSWYQQTPGQGLQFLFEYFSETQRNKGNFPGRFSGRQFSNSRSEMNVSTLELGDSALYLCASNGGAGNEQFFGPGTRLTVL.

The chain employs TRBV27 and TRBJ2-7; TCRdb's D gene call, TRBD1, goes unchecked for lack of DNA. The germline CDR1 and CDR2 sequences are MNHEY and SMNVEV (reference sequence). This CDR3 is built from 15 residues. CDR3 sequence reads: CASSLRDRVFYEQYF.

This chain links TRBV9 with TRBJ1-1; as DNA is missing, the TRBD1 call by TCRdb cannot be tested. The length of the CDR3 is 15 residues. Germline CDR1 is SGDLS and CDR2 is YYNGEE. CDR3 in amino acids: CASSVAGGTDTEAFF.

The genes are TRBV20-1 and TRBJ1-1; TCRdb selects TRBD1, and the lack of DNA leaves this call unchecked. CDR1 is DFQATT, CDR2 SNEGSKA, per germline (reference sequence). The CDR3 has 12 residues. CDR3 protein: CSASRGDTEGFF.

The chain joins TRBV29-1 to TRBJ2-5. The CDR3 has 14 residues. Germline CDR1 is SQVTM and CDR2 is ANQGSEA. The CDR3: CSVEDRWSEETQYF.

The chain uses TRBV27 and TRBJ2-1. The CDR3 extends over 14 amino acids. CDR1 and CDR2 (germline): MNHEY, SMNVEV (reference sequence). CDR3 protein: CASSLQTGNNEQFF.

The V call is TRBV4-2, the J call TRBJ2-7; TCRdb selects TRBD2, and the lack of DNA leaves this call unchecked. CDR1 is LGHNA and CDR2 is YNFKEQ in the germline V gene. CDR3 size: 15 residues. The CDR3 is CASSQDPAGAYEQYF.

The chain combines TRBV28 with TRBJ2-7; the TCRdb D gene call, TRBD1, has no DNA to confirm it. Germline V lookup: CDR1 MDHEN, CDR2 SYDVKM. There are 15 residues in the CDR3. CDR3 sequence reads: CASRNEEGVSYEQYF.

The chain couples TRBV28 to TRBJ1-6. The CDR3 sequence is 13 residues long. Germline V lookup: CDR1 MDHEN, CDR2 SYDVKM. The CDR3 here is CATYTTKNSPLHF. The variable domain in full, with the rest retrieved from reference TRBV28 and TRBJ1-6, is DVKVTQSSRYLVKRTGEKVFLECVQDMDHENMFWYRQDPGLGLRLIYFSYDVKMKEKGDIPEGYSVSREKKERFSLILESASTNQTSMYLCATYTTKNSPLHFGNGTRLTVT.

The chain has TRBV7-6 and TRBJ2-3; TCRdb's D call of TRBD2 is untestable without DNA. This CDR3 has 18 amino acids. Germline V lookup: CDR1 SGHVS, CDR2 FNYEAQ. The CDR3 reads CASSRGTSGGGSTDTQYF. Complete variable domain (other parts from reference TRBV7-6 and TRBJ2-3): GAGVSQSPRYKVTKRGQDVALRCDPISGHVSLYWYRQALGQGPEFLTYFNYEAQQDKSGLPNDRFSAERPEGSISTLTIQRTEQRDSAMYRCASSRGTSGGGSTDTQYFGPGTRLTVL.

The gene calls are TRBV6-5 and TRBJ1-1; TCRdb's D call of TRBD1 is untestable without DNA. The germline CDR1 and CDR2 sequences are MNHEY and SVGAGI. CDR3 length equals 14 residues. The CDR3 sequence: CASYSSGRYTEAFF.

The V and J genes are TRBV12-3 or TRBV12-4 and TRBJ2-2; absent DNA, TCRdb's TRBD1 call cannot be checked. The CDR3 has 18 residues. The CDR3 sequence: CASTPEGARSGYTGELFF.

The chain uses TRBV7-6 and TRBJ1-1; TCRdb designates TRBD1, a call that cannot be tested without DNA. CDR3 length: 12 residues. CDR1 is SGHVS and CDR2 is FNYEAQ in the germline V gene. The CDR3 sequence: CASSQGGTEAFF.

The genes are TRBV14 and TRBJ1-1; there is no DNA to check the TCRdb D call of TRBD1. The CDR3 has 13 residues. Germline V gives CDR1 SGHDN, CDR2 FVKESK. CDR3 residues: CASSGTGDTEAFF.

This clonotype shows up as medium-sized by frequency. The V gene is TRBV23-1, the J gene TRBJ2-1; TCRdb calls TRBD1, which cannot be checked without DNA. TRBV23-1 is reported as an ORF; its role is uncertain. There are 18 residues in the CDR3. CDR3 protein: CASSRSDLKGYPGGEQFF.

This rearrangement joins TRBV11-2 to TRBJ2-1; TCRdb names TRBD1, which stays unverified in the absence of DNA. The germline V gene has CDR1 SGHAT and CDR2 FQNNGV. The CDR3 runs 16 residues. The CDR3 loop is CASSTRDRGSYNEQFF.

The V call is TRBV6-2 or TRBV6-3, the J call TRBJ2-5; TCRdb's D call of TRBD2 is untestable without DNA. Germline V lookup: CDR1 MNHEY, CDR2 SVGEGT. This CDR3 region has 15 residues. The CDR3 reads CASSDIRDLRGPQYF.

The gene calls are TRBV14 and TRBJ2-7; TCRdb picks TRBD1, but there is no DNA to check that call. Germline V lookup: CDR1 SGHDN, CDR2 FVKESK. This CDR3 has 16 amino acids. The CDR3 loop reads CASSQVSGTGPYEQYF. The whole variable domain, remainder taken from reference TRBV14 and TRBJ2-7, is EAGVTQFPSHSVIEKGQTVTLRCDPISGHDNLYWYRRVMGKEIKFLLHFVKESKQDESGMPNNRFLAERTGGTYSTLKVQPAELEDSGVYFCASSQVSGTGPYEQYFGPGTRLTVT.

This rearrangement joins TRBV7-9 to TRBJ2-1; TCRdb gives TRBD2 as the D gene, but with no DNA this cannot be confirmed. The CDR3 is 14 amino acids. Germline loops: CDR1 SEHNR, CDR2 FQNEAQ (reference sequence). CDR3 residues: CASSYGGRHNEQFF.

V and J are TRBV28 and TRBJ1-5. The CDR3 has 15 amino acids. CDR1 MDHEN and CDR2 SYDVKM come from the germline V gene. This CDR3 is CASRYFPQENQPQHF.

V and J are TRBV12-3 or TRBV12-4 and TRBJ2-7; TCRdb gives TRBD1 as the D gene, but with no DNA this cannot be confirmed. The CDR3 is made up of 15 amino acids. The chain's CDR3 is CASREQGTPWWEQYF.

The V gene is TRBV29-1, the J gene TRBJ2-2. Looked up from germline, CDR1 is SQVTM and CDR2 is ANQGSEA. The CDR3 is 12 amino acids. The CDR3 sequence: CSVLTNTGELFF.

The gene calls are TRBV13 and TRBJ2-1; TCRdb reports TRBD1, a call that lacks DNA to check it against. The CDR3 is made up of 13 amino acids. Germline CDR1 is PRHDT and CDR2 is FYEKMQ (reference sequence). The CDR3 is CASSLTAGNEQFF.

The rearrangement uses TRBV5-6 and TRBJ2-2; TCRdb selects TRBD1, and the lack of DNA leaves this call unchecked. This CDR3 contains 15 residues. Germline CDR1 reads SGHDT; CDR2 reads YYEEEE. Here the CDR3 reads CASSLDREGTGELFF.

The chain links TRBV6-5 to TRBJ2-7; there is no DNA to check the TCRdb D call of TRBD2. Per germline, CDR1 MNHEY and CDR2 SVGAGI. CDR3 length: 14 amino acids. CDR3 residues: CASSYASGSYEQYF.

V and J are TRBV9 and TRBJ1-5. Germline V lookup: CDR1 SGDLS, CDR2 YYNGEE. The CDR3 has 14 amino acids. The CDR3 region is CASSVDLSNQPQHF.

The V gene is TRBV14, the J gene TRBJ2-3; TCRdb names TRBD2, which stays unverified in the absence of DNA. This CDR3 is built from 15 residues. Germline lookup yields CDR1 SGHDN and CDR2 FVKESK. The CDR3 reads CASSQRRAGADTQYF. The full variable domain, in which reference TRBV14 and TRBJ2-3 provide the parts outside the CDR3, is EAGVTQFPSHSVIEKGQTVTLRCDPISGHDNLYWYRRVMGKEIKFLLHFVKESKQDESGMPNNRFLAERTGGTYSTLKVQPAELEDSGVYFCASSQRRAGADTQYFGPGTRLTVL.

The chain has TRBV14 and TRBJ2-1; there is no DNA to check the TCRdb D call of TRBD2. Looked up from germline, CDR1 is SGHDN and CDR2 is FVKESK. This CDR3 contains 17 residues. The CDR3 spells CASSQAWVAGPYNEQFF.

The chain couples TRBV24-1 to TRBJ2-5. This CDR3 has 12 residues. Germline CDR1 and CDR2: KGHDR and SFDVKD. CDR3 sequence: CATSVGTGTQYF.

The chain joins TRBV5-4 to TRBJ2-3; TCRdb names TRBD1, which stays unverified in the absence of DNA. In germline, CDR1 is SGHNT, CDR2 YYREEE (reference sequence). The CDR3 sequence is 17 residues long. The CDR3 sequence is CASSLEQGALGTDTQYF.

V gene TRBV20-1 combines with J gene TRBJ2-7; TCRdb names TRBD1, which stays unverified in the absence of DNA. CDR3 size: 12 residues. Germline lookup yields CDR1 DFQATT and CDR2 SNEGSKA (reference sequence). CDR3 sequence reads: CSATDREPEQYF.